One T cell receptor (beta chain) is described in this entry. Sequencing was performed with immunoSEQ multiplex PCR; in TCRdb, only in-frame clones are kept and a portion is missing. The sample gives some 100,000 clones, more than 80% of which show up once; around 1.2% is in the top ten. This sample stems from a study of T cell changes during pregnancy in multiple sclerosis. Germline-derived CDR1 and CDR2 are SGHTA and FQGTGA. CDR3 length equals 16 residues. V lost 6 bases and J 0 bases, leaving 15 bases between the germline ends. The chain couples TRBV7-3 to TRBJ2-1; a weak D match, TRBD2 (7 bases). This clonotype was obtained from a female donor with multiple sclerosis, enrolled in a pregnancy study. Sequencing was performed on peripheral blood, taken in the second trimester of pregnancy. The CDR3 region is CASSSSGTYSYNEQFF. The CDR3 nucleotides read TGTGCCAGCAGTTCGAGCGGGACATACTCCTACAATGAGCAGTTCTTC.